This paragraph covers one T cell receptor beta chain sequence. The antigen remains unidentified. Though nominally healthy at sampling, donors likely had unrecorded immune exposures. This entry comes from a study of cytomegalovirus exposure and HLA in healthy donors. The study's findings and limits: Analyses of presence and absence presupposed an approximately uniform sequencing depth across donors. Accounts indicate the classifier identified cytomegalovirus status with strong specificity and sensitivity. A further, later analysis showed that HLA-associated TCR beta chains (compared with equally common others) were more clonally expanded.

A multiplex PCR was run with 60 Vbeta primers and 13 Jbeta primers. Sequencing used immunoSEQ multiplex PCR; TCRdb keeps in-frame clones, though not all of them. The sample holds about 120,000 clones; 75% to 85% are singletons and the top ten take 3.5% to 4.5%. The germline CDR1 and CDR2 sequences are MNHNS and SASEGT. This CDR3 is built from 14 residues. J was trimmed by 5 bases and V by 4 bases; bases with no gene match: 8. The V call is TRBV6-1, the J call TRBJ2-7; 7 bases line up with TRBD1. The origin of this receptor is a man aged 30 to 45 in good health and CMV-seropositive. The material sequenced was PBMCs. This chain's CDR3 is CASSGQGIRNEQYF. Written as DNA, the CDR3 is TGTGCCAGCAGTGGACAGGGAATCAGGAACGAGCAGTACTTC.